This entry is about one T cell receptor beta chain. Its binding antigen is unknown. No base-level quality is on record; no much larger clone is a single base apart. This specimen comes from a study of T cell responses to AZD1222 COVID-19 vaccine (dated by TCRdb to about 2021). At the level of the whole study: AZD1222 recipients given second doses at about 4 weeks or at about 12 weeks were pooled, since spike-specific TCR depth and breadth were not found to differ between the two schedules. A total of 233 trial participants underwent TCR sequencing, of whom about 200 received two doses of AZD1222 and 26 received two doses of the MenACWY control vaccine. Trial participants were enrolled by age into 18-55, 56-69 and 70-plus year subgroups, with approximately 160, 26 and 62 TCR-sequenced participants respectively.

In the paper's terms, the time point label means: baseline before first vaccination. Vaccinee samples were obtained from the UK trials COV001 and COV002, which included a single-blind randomized controlled phase 2/3 trial of AZD1222 (ChAdOx1 nCoV-19) in healthy adults. For TCRbeta chain sequencing, PBMC samples from trial participants were taken at day 0 and at day 28 after the second dose. The research as a whole found: Reportedly, almost half of the unique spike-specific TCRs recognized epitopes lying outside the regions that are mutated in the B.1.351 and B.1.1.7 variants. Because no day 14 peak-response samples were available, the repertoires could be characterized only after the peak T cell response. Conclusions about previously exposed vaccinees were limited because only 6 or 7 AZD1222 recipients were SARS-CoV-2 seropositive at baseline. In the small 56-69-year group, the increase in depth fell short of significance, most likely because of low power. After two AZD1222 doses, spike-specific TCR breadth and depth were significantly higher than at day 0 and than in MenACWY recipients. The whole spike protein was spanned by vaccine-associated CD4 TCRs, and dominant responses were seen in regions 160-218 and 743-854. Most participants were white British and females outnumbered males, and the authors suggested that clonal diversity may have been underestimated.

The CDR3 regions of human TCRbeta chains were analyzed by immunosequencing. Regarding the original processing steps: TCRs in the repertoires were compared against a reference library of SARS-CoV-2-specific TCRs that had been generated with the MIRA antigen-specificity platform. Breadth was defined as the fraction of unique TCRs that were SARS-CoV-2-associated. Depth was defined as the fraction of total T cells that were SARS-CoV-2-associated. Using the MIRA data, each spike-specific TCR was assigned both to the spike region to which the TCR was reactive and to a CD4 or CD8 class. Log10-transformed breadth and depth values were compared by one-way ANOVA with Sidak's multiple comparisons tests. TCRdb mirrors the immuneACCESS table, restricted to in-frame sequences. Some clones are absent from its copies; in checked studies, under half trace to an unresolved V gene, and the reason for the others is unknown. The V and J calls and clone size were taken over from that table, and D and trimming were inferred from the DNA. The sample records 95,000 to 110,000 clones, 89% of which are singletons. The ten most abundant clones make up roughly 7% of the sample.

The CDR3 holds 20 amino acids from the cysteine to the phenylalanine. Only CDR3 DNA is held: 60 bases, read in frame from base 1. The CDR1 and CDR2 encoded by the germline V gene are MNHEY and SVGEGT. Trimming leaves V shorter by 6 bases and J shorter by 3 bases, with the junction holding 20 bases beyond the gene matches. This chain joins TRBV6-2 or TRBV6-3 to TRBJ2-2, with TRBD2 matching 9 junction bases. This TCR derives from an adult in good health. The sample in question was peripheral blood, obtained on day 0 of AZD1222 vaccination. The sequence in DNA is TGTGCCAGCAGCTTGCGACGGATAGCGGGAGCCCGGTTTGACACCGGGGAGCTGTTTTTT. It codes for CASSLRRIAGARFDTGELFF.